These 21 T cell receptor beta chains were all obtained from the same sample, sequenced in a study of CD8 T cells in Susac syndrome. Random hexamers were used to reverse transcribe an amount of roughly 0.5 to 1 ug RNA. MiXCR, applied by TCRdb to the immunoSEQ multiplex PCR reads, yields one record per CDR3 protein. The table shows 300,000 or so distinct CDR3 sequences, with about 90% occurring only once. The sample taken for sequencing was CD4+ T cells from PBMCs. These receptors originate from a human donor with multiple sclerosis.

V and J are TRBV11-1 and TRBJ1-1; 7 bases line up with TRBD1. V shed 4 bases and J 10 bases; nucleotides not matched to a gene: 6. The CDR3 is made up of 12 amino acids. Germline V gives CDR1 SGHAT, CDR2 FQDESV (reference sequence). CDR3 sequence: CASSSRQGRAFF. In DNA, the CDR3 is TGTGCCAGCAGCTCCAGACAGGGACGAGCTTTCTTT.

This clonotype was recorded once. The chain uses TRBV20-1 and TRBJ2-5, with D maybe TRBD2 (5 bases). Germline CDR1 DFQATT, CDR2 SNEGSKA (reference sequence). V lost 8 bases and J 4 bases, leaving 20 bases between the germline ends. This CDR3 spans 14 amino acids. The CDR3 loop is CSTRQEAKRETQYF. In DNA form, the CDR3 reads TGCAGTACCCGGCAGGAGGCGAAGAGAGAGACCCAGTACTTC.

This chain joins TRBV7-3 and TRBJ2-1; possible D gene TRBD2, 6 bases. The CDR3 is made up of 13 amino acids. V lost 6 bases and J lost 4, with 10 bases in between. CDR1 is SGHTA, CDR2 FQGTGA, per germline. CDR3 sequence: CASSWTIYNEQFF. CDR3 nucleotide sequence: TGTGCCAGCAGTTGGACTATTTACAATGAGCAGTTCTTC.

The chain recombines TRBV19 with TRBJ2-7; D is undetermined. The CDR3 spans 15 residues. V gave up 3 bases and J gave up 0 bases, with 12 bases separating them. Germline V gene data show CDR1 as LNHDA and CDR2 as SQIVND (reference sequence). CDR3 sequence (DNA): TGTGCCAGTAGTATTTCGTCGGTGAACTCCTACGAGCAGTACTTC. Translated, it gives CASSISSVNSYEQYF.

The V call is TRBV20-1, the J call TRBJ2-1; 13 bases match TRBD2. Trimming removed 7 bases from V and 7 bases from J; junction bases left unmatched: 10. The germline V gene has CDR1 DFQATT and CDR2 SNEGSKA (reference sequence). This CDR3 has 15 amino acids. The CDR3 sequence: CSVTPGLAGENEQFF. The CDR3, as DNA: TGCAGTGTTACCCCCGGACTAGCGGGAGAAAATGAGCAGTTCTTC.

The V gene is TRBV29-1, the J gene TRBJ2-7; D is possibly TRBD2 (5 bases). V dropped 2 bases and J dropped 5 bases, with 16 bases sitting between them. Germline assignment: CDR1 SQVTM and CDR2 ANQGSEA. The CDR3 spans 14 residues. The CDR3 coding sequence is TGCAGCGTTGAATTGGTAGGTTTCGGGAACGAGCAGTACTTC. Translated: CSVELVGFGNEQYF.

The chain carries TRBV5-1 and TRBJ2-3, with D maybe TRBD1 (6 bases). The germline gives CDR1 SGHRS, CDR2 YFSETQ. V lost 2 bases to trimming and J lost 2 bases, with 12 bases between them. The CDR3 consists of 15 residues. CDR3 DNA sequence: TGCGCCAGCAGCTTAAGGACAGATACCACAGATACGCAGTATTTT. It yields the protein CASSLRTDTTDTQYF. The full variable domain, rest sourced from reference TRBV5-1 and TRBJ2-3, is KAGVTQTPRYLIKTRGQQVTLSCSPISGHRSVSWYQQTPGQGLQFLFEYFSETQRNKGNFPGRFSGRQFSNSRSEMNVSTLELGDSALYLCASSLRTDTTDTQYFGPGTRLTVL.

The CDR3 reads CASSRRGGMSWETQYF. The CDR3 DNA is TGTGCCAGCAGCCGACGTGGCGGGATGAGCTGGGAGACCCAGTACTTC. V and J are TRBV7-2 and TRBJ2-5, with D maybe TRBD2 (6 bases). Germline loops: CDR1 SGHTA, CDR2 FQGNSA. The CDR3 loop spans 16 amino acids. V lost 5 bases to trimming and J lost 5 bases, with 21 bases between them.

This chain links TRBV30 with TRBJ2-3; no clear D gene. CDR1 and CDR2 (germline): GTSNPN, SVGIG (reference sequence). Trimming took 5 bases from V and 2 from J, leaving 17 bases between them. This CDR3 region has 15 residues. CDR3 in amino acids: CAWGRLGGPTDTQYF. The DNA of the CDR3 is TGTGCCTGGGGTCGTCTAGGCGGCCCCACAGATACGCAGTATTTT.

The rearrangement uses TRBV6-5 and TRBJ2-1; 7 nucleotides line up with TRBD1. In germline, CDR1 is MNHEY, CDR2 SVGAGI. V was clipped by 6 bases and J by 7 bases; unmatched bases: 9. The CDR3 covers 14 residues. CDR3 region: CASRPRQGFNEQFF. The CDR3 region has the DNA TGTGCCAGCAGGCCGAGACAGGGTTTTAATGAGCAGTTCTTC.

The chain uses TRBV12-3 or TRBV12-4 and TRBJ2-5, with D tentatively TRBD2 (6 bases). Trimming removed 7 bases from V and 5 bases from J, with 20 bases in between. This CDR3 is built from 15 residues. CDR3 residues: CASTPQQHGGETQYF. CDR3 nucleotide sequence: TGTGCCAGCACCCCCCAGCAGCACGGAGGGGAGACCCAGTACTTC.

The chain has TRBV10-3 and TRBJ2-1; possibly TRBD1 or TRBD2 for D (5 bases each). Germline CDR1 reads ENHRY; CDR2 reads SYGVKD. The CDR3 has 15 residues. Trimming removed 5 bases at V and 8 bases at J, with 19 bases between. The CDR3, as DNA: TGTGCCATCAGTCAGTACCAGACGGGGCGGGATGAGCAGTTCTTC. Translated: CAISQYQTGRDEQFF.

The chain joins TRBV5-1 to TRBJ1-6; the D gene is possibly TRBD1 (5 bases). The V end lost 2 bases, the J end lost 7 bases, and 13 bases lay between the germline ends. This CDR3 comprises 15 residues. In germline, CDR1 is SGHRS, CDR2 YFSETQ. This CDR3 is CASSLGNRFNSPLHF. The DNA of the CDR3 is TGCGCCAGCAGCTTAGGGAACAGGTTCAATTCACCCCTCCACTTT.

V is TRBV6-4 and J is TRBJ2-5, with 8 nucleotides matching TRBD1. The CDR3 contains 17 residues. Germline loops: CDR1 MRHNA, CDR2 SNTAGT. V shed 0 bases and J 5 bases; nucleotides not matched to a gene: 11. CDR3 sequence: CASSDSKQGAVQETQYF. The CDR3 DNA follows: TGTGCCAGCAGTGACTCGAAGCAGGGGGCGGTTCAGGAGACCCAGTACTTC.

The genes are TRBV3-1 and TRBJ1-5, with 8 bases identical to TRBD1. The junction had 4 bases not matched to a gene; V was cut back by 4 bases and J by 2 bases. The CDR3 extends over 15 amino acids. The germline gives CDR1 LGHDT, CDR2 YNNKEL (reference sequence). This CDR3 is CASSRGQGGNQPQHF. The CDR3 nucleotides are TGTGCCAGCAGCCGTGGACAGGGCGGCAATCAGCCCCAGCATTTT.

The chain carries TRBV7-2 and TRBJ2-2, with 10 bases lining up with TRBD1. The CDR3 is 14 residues long. The V and J ends lost 5 bases and 7 bases, in that order; junction bases with no gene match: 4. Per germline, CDR1 SGHTA and CDR2 FQGNSA. The CDR3 DNA follows: TGTGCCAGCAGCCTGACAGGGGGCGGCGGGGAGCTGTTTTTT. Protein sequence: CASSLTGGGGELFF. The full variable domain, completed using reference TRBV7-2 and TRBJ2-2, is GAGVSQSPSNKVTEKGKDVELRCDPISGHTALYWYRQSLGQGLEFLIYFQGNSAPDKSGLPSDRFSAERTGGSVSTLTIQRTQQEDSAVYLCASSLTGGGGELFFGEGSRLTVL.

This clonotype was counted a few times. The chain links TRBV19 to TRBJ1-1; the match to TRBD1 covers 7 bases. Germline CDR1 reads LNHDA; CDR2 reads SQIVND (reference sequence). V gave up 7 bases and J gave up 0 bases; unmatched junction bases: 2. The CDR3 runs 13 residues. The CDR3 nucleotides are TGTGCCAGTAAACAGGGGATGAACACTGAAGCTTTCTTT. It is translated as CASKQGMNTEAFF.

This clonotype was counted between two and nine times. The chain is built from TRBV7-2 and TRBJ1-5, with 9 bases identical to TRBD1. The ends lost 6 bases at V and 4 bases at J; junction bases unmatched: 4. The CDR3 has 14 amino acids. The germline V gene encodes CDR1 SGHTA and CDR2 FQGNSA. CDR3 sequence: CASSLGTGNQPQHF. CDR3 sequence (DNA): TGTGCCAGCAGTCTCGGGACAGGGAATCAGCCCCAGCATTTT. Full variable domain (outside the CDR3, taken from reference TRBV7-2 and TRBJ1-5): GAGVSQSPSNKVTEKGKDVELRCDPISGHTALYWYRQSLGQGLEFLIYFQGNSAPDKSGLPSDRFSAERTGGSVSTLTIQRTQQEDSAVYLCASSLGTGNQPQHFGDGTRLSIL.

The chain links TRBV30 to TRBJ1-2; the D is unclear. CDR1 and CDR2 (germline): GTSNPN, SVGIG (reference sequence). Trimming stripped 2 bases from V and 4 bases from J, with 8 bases between. This CDR3 is built from 12 residues. Here the CDR3 DNA reads TGTGCCTGGAGTCCCCCCAGCTATGGCTACACCTTC. Encoded protein: CAWSPPSYGYTF.

The rearrangement uses TRBV18 and TRBJ2-3, with TRBD2 identical over 13 bases. The CDR3 length is 17 residues. Germline V gives CDR1 KGHSH, CDR2 LQKENI. V trimming: 5 bases; J trimming: 1 base; junction bases outside the gene matches: 6. The CDR3 spells CASSSTSGRAGTDTQYF. CDR3 nucleotides: TGTGCCAGCTCATCCACTAGCGGGAGGGCCGGCACAGATACGCAGTATTTT. The full variable domain, rest sourced from reference TRBV18 and TRBJ2-3, is NAGVMQNPRHLVRRRGQEARLRCSPMKGHSHVYWYRQLPEEGLKFMVYLQKENIIDESGMPKERFSAEFPKEGPSILRIQQVVRGDSAAYFCASSSTSGRAGTDTQYFGPGTRLTVL.

This chain joins TRBV19 and TRBJ2-7, with TRBD1 matching over 10 bases. Germline V gene sequence: CDR1 LNHDA, CDR2 SQIVND (reference sequence). J gave up 2 bases and V 4 bases, and 5 bases lay outside the gene matches. This CDR3 comprises 15 residues. The CDR3 region has the DNA TGTGCCAGTAGTAACCCGGGACAGGGGACCTACGAGCAGTACTTC. Its protein product is CASSNPGQGTYEQYF.